This T cell receptor (beta chain) was documented in a study of early T cells in non-severe SARS-CoV-2 infection. Study in general: Investigators sequenced bulk RNA drawn from unsorted whole blood, and chains remained unpaired.

This clonotype was observed at least ten times. Unique molecular identifiers tagged individual cDNA molecules. In TCRdb, the 5' RACE reads were re-called with MiXCR into one record per CDR3 protein. The sample has about 80,000 distinct CDR3 sequences; roughly 12% are singletons. This specimen was whole blood, taken at baseline. This sequence was found in an adult who was a healthcare worker with PCR-confirmed SARS-CoV-2 infection or an uninfected control (not recorded which). The donor label of this sample is uncertain.

The CDR3 region has the DNA TGTGCCAGCAGTCGCAAACCGGACGTGATCTCCCTACGCGAGCAGTACTTC. Protein product: CASSRKPDVISLREQYF. The V gene is TRBV27, the J gene TRBJ2-7, with unresolved D. Germline-derived CDR1 and CDR2 are MNHEY and SMNVEV (reference sequence). The CDR3 has 17 residues. V was shortened by 5 bases and J by 6 bases, with 26 bases between the two germline ends.